This entry features one T cell receptor beta chain sequence. This clonotype was detected ten times or more. Its antigen specificity is not known. Relative to the germline gene, one junction end is altered; a read error may explain this. The sample comes from a study of blood T cells in healthy people across ages (dated by TCRdb to the mid-2010s). Study-level background: In model experiments, template switching captured about one uniquely barcoded TCR beta cDNA molecule for every two T cells. The study measured age-related changes in TCR beta repertoire diversity using deep sequencing normalized with unique cDNA molecular identifiers. Donors were grouped into four age groups: young (average approximately 16 years), middle-aged (approximately 41), aged (about 60) and long-lived (over 80). To avoid experimental bias, donors of different ages were randomly spread across the sequencing lanes. Using the same blood draw, the study looked at two additional independent replicas of 1 million unique cDNA reads for two donors, one aged 18 to 30 and the other aged 80 or older.

Summary of the overall study and its limitations: Estimates of total diversity from one million sequenced T cells were regarded as lower bounds and underestimates. Compared with the aged group, more naive CD4+ T cells, fewer expanded clones and increased TCR diversity were shown by the long-lived group, suggesting age selection. Observed TCR beta diversity per million T cells fell roughly linearly with age, and a significant reduction was already apparent by age approximately 41. Observed TCR beta diversity correlated strongly with the percentage of naive T cells measured by flow cytometry. Because the CMV infection status of the donors was unknown, age-related changes in expanded clonotypes may potentially have been confounded. Because profiling used bulk unsorted PBMCs, naive and antigen-experienced compartments could not be compared conclusively.

Library preparation was by 5' RACE. A second PCR of roughly 7 to 11 cycles was performed with a sample-barcoded 5' primer and a J-beta primer mix. A unique molecular identifier was introduced onto each TCR beta cDNA molecule by a template-switch 5' adaptor carrying 12 random nucleotides. At least 2.5 million CDR3-containing paired-end reads were obtained from each sample. First-strand cDNA synthesis was performed from all RNA using the Mint cDNA synthesis kit, with priming by a TRBC-specific oligonucleotide. Following uracil-DNA glycosylase treatment, a first 18-cycle PCR with universal primers M1SS and BC2_uni_R was performed on all cDNA. Under the source paper's analysis protocol: For normalization, 1 million high-quality reads were randomly selected from each sample, with every read carrying a distinct molecular identifier. Reads sharing molecular identifiers were discarded rather than binned into consensus sequences. MiTCR, with a Q25 quality threshold and the strictest error-elimination algorithm, was used for CDR3 identification, clonotype clustering and error correction. A nonparametric unseen species model with Euler transformation was used to estimate lower-bound total TCR beta diversity. TCRdb cleaned the public reads at Q25 with fastp, built clones with MiXCR and kept in-frame beta chains. One record per CDR3 amino acid sequence lists the most common genes and DNA. None of the V and J calls come from the authors' own analysis; TCRdb made them. The sample data list around 1,800,000 distinct CDR3 sequences, and around 42% of these were observed just once. 20% to 25% of the sample is in the top ten clones.

In the germline V gene, CDR1 corresponds to SGHRS and CDR2 to YFSETQ. The CDR3 starts with the cysteine, ends with the phenylalanine, and has 14 residues. Only the CDR3 region is kept as DNA, spanning 42 bases read in frame from base 1. Donors were 39 systemically healthy Caucasian individuals from Russia aged about 6 to 100 years. Approximately 9 milliliters of peripheral blood were collected from each donor into EDTA-treated Vacutainer tubes. PBMCs were isolated by Ficoll-Paque density-gradient centrifugation, with at least 7 million obtained per sample. Total RNA was extracted from PBMCs with Trizol reagent, with at least 5 micrograms obtained per sample. For every donor, an aliquot of PBMCs went through flow cytometry to measure the percentages of naive CD45RAhigh/CD27high T cells.

This clonotype was obtained from a human donor in good health. Here the chain combines TRBV5-1 and TRBJ1-1; 9 of the junction bases match TRBD1. Input material: blood. For the CDR3, the sequence is CASSRDRANTEAFF. In nucleotides, the sequence is TGTGCCAGCAGCCGGGACAGGGCGAACACTGAAGCTTTCTTT.